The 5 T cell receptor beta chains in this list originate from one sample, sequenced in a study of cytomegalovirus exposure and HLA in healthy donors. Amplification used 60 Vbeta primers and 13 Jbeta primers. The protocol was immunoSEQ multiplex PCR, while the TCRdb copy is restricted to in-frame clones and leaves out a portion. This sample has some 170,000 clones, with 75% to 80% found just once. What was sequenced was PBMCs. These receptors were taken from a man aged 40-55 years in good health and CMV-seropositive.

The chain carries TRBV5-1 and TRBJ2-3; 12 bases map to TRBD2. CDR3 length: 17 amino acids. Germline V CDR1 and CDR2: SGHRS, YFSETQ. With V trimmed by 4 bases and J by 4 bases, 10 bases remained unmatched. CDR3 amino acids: CASSPRLAGEVADTQYF. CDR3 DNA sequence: TGCGCCAGCAGCCCCAGACTAGCGGGAGAGGTTGCAGATACGCAGTATTTT.

CDR3 sequence (DNA): TGTGCCAGCAGCCCCGACAGGGGCTATGGCTACACCTTC. This gives the protein CASSPDRGYGYTF. V gene TRBV5-5 combines with J gene TRBJ1-2, with 8 nucleotides matching TRBD1. V was clipped by 4 bases and J by 4 bases; unmatched bases: 3. CDR1 is SGHKS and CDR2 is YYEKEE in the germline V gene (reference sequence). The CDR3 runs 13 residues.

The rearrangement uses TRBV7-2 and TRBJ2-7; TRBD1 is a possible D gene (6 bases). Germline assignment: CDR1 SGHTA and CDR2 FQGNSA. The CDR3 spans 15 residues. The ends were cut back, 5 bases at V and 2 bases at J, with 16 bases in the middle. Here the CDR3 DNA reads TGTGCCAGCAGCGTCGACAGGACATCGGCCTACGAGCAGTACTTC. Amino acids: CASSVDRTSAYEQYF.

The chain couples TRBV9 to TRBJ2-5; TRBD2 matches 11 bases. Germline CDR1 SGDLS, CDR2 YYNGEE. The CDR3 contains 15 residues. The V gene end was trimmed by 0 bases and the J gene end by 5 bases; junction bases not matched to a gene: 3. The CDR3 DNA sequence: TGTGCCAGCAGCGTAGGGACTAGCGGGTGGGAGACCCAGTACTTC. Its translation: CASSVGTSGWETQYF. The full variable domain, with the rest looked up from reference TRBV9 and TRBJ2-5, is DSGVTQTPKHLITATGQRVTLRCSPRSGDLSVYWYQQSLDQGLQFLIQYYNGEERAKGNILERFSAQQFPDLHSELNLSSLELGDSALYFCASSVGTSGWETQYFGPGTRLLVL.

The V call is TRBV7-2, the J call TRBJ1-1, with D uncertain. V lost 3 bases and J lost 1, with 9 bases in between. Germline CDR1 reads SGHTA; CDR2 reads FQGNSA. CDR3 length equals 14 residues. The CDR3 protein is CASSFTSGNTEAFF. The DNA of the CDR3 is TGTGCCAGCAGCTTCACGTCCGGGAACACTGAAGCTTTCTTT.